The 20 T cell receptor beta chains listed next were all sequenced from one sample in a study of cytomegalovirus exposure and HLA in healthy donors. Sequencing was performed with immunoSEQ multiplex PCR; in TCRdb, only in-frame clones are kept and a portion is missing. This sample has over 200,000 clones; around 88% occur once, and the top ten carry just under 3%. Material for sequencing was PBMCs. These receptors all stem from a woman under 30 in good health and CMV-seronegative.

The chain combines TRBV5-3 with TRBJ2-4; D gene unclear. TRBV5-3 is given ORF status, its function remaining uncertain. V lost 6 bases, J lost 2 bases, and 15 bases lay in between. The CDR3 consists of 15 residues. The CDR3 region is CARTFNHNPKNIQYF. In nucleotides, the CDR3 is TGTGCCAGAACCTTTAACCACAACCCCAAAAACATTCAGTACTTC.

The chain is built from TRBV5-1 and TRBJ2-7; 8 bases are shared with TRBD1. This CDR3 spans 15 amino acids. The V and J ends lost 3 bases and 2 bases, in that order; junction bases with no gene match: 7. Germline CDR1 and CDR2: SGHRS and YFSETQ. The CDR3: CASSSGQGGTYEQYF. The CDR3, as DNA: TGCGCCAGCAGCTCCGGACAGGGCGGGACCTACGAGCAGTACTTC.

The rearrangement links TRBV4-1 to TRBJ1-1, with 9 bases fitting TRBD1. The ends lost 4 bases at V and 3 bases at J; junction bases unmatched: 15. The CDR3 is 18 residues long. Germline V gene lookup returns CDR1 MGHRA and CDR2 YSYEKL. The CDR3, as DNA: TGCGCCAGCAGCCCAGGGACAGGGATAGAGTACAGCCACACTGAAGCTTTCTTT. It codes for CASSPGTGIEYSHTEAFF.

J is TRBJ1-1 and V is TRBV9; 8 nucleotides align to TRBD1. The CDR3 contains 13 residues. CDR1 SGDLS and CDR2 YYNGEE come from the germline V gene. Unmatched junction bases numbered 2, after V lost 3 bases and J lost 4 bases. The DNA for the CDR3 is TGTGCCAGCAGCGCAGGGGGCTTCACTGAAGCTTTCTTT. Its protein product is CASSAGGFTEAFF.

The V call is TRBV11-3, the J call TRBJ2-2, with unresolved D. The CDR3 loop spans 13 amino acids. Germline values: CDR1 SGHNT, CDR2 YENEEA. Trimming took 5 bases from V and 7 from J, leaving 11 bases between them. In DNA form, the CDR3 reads TGTGCCAGCAGCCCCACAAGTAACGGGGAGCTGTTTTTT. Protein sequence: CASSPTSNGELFF.

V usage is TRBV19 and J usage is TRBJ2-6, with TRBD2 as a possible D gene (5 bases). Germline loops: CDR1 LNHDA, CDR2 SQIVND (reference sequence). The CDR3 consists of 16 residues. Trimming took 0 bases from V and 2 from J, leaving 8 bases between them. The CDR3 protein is CASSIDPGAGANVLTF. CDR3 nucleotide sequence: TGTGCCAGTAGTATAGATCCCGGGGCTGGGGCCAACGTCCTGACTTTC.

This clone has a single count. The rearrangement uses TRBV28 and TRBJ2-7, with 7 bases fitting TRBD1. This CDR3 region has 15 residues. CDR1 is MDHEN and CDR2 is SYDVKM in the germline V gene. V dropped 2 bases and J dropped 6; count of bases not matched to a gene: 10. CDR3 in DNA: TGTGCCAGCAGTTTACTAGGGGGCGGCCCTACCGAGCAGTACTTC. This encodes CASSLLGGGPTEQYF.

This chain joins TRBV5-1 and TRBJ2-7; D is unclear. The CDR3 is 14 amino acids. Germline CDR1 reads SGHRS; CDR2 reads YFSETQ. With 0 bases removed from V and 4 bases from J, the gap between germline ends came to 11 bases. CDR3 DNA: TGCGCCAGCAGCTTGGTAGGAACGCGGTACGAGCAGTACTTC. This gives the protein CASSLVGTRYEQYF.

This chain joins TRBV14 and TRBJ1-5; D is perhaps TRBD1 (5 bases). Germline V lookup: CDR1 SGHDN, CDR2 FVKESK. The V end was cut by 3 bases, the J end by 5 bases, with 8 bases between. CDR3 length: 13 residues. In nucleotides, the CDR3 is TGTGCCAGCAGCCAGAGCAGGGATCAGCCCCAGCATTTT. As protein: CASSQSRDQPQHF. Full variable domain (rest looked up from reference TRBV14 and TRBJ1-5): EAGVTQFPSHSVIEKGQTVTLRCDPISGHDNLYWYRRVMGKEIKFLLHFVKESKQDESGMPNNRFLAERTGGTYSTLKVQPAELEDSGVYFCASSQSRDQPQHFGDGTRLSIL.

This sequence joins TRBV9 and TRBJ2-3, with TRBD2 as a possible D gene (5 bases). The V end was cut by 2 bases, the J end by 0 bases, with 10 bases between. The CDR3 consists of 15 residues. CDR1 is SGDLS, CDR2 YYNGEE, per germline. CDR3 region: CASSVRGFSTDTQYF. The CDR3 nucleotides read TGTGCCAGCAGCGTTCGAGGGTTCAGCACAGATACGCAGTATTTT.

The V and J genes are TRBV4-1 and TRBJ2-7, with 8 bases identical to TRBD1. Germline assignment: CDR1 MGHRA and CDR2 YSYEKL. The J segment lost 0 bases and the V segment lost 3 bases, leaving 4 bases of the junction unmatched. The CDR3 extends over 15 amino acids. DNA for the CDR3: TGCGCCAGCAGCCAGTCCGGGACAGGCTCCTACGAGCAGTACTTC. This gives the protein CASSQSGTGSYEQYF.

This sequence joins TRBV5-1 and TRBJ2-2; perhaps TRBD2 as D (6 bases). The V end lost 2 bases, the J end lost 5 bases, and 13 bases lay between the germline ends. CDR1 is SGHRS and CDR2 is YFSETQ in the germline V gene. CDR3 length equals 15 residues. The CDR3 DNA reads TGCGCCAGCAGCTTACTAGTCGGAGGGACCGGGGAGCTGTTTTTT. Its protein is CASSLLVGGTGELFF.

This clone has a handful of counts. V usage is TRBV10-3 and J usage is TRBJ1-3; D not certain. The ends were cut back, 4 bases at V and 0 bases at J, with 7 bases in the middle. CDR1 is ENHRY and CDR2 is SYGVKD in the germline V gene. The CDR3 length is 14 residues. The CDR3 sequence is CAISALGSGNTIYF. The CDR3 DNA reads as TGTGCCATCAGTGCACTTGGCTCTGGAAACACCATATATTTT.

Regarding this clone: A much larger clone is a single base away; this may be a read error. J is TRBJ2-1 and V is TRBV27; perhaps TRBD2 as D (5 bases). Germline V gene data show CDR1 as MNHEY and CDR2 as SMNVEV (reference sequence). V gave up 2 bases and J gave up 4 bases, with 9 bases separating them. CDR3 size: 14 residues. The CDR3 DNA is TGTGCCAGCAGTTTAGGACTGGATTACAATGAGCAGTTCTTC. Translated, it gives CASSLGLDYNEQFF.

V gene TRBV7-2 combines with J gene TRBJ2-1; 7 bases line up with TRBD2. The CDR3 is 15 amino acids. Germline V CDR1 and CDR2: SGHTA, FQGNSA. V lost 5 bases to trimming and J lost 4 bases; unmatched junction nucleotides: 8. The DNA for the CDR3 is TGTGCCAGCAGCCCCGAGGCGGGAGAGTACAATGAGCAGTTCTTC. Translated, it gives CASSPEAGEYNEQFF.

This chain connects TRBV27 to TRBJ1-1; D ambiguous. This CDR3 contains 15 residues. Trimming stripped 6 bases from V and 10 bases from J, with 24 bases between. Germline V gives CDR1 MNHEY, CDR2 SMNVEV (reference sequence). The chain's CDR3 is CASRLQLAPPSVAFF. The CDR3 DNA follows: TGTGCCAGCAGACTACAACTTGCCCCCCCCTCGGTAGCTTTCTTT.

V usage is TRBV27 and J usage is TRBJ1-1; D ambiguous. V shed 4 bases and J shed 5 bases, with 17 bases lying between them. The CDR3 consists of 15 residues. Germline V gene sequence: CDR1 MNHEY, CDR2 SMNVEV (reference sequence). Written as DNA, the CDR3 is TGTGCCAGCAGTTCCGGGGTGGTCGGGGTGACTGAAGCTTTCTTT. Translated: CASSSGVVGVTEAFF.

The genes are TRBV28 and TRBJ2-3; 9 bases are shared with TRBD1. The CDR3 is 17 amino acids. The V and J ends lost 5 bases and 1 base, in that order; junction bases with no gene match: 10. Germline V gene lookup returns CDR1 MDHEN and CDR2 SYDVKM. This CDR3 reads CASSARRDREGTDTQYF. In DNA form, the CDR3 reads TGTGCCAGCAGTGCTCGCCGGGACAGGGAGGGCACAGATACGCAGTATTTT.

The DNA of the CDR3 is TGTGCCAGCAGCCAAGGGACAGGAGCCTCTGGAAACACCATATATTTT. Translation gives CASSQGTGASGNTIYF. This chain uses TRBV4-2 with TRBJ1-3; TRBD1 aligns across 7 bases. In germline, CDR1 is LGHNA, CDR2 YNFKEQ. Germline trimming cut 1 base from V and 0 bases from J; bases unmatched to any gene: 3. This CDR3 contains 16 residues.

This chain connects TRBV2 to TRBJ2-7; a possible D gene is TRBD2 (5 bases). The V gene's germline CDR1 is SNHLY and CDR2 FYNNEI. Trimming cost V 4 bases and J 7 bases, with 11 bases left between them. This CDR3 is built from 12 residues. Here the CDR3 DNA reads TGTGCCAGCAGTGGAACTAGGGTGGAGCAGTACTTC. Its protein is CASSGTRVEQYF.